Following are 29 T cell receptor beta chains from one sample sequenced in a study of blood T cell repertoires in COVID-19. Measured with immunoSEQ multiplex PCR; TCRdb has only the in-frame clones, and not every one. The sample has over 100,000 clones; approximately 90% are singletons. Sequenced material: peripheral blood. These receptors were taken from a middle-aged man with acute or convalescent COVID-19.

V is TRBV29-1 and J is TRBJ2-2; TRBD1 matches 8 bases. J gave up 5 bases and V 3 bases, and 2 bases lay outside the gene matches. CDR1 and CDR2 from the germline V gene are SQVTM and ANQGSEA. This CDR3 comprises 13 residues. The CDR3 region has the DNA TGCAGCGTTGACAGGGGGCTAACCGGGGAGCTGTTTTTT. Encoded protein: CSVDRGLTGELFF.

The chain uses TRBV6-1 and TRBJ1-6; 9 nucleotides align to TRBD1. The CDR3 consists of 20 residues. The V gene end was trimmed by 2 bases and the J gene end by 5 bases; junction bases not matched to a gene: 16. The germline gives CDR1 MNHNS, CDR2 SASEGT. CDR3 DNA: TGTGCCAGCAGTGAATGGATTCCCGGGACAGGGTTTTCGGATAATTCACCCCTCCACTTT. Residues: CASSEWIPGTGFSDNSPLHF.

The CDR3 coding sequence is TGTGCTAGTGGTCAGACATACGACACTGAAGCTTTCTTT. This codes for CASGQTYDTEAFF. The chain is built from TRBV12-5 and TRBJ1-1, with D unclear. V was cut by 5 bases and J by 3 bases, with 10 bases left in between. Germline-derived CDR1 and CDR2 are LGHNT and FRNRAP. The CDR3 extends over 13 amino acids.

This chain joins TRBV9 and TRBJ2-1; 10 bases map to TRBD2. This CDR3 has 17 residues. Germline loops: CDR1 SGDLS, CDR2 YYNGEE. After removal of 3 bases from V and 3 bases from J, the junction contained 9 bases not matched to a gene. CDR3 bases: TGTGCCAGCAGCGGAACAGTAGCGGGAGGCTTCTACAATGAGCAGTTCTTC. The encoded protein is CASSGTVAGGFYNEQFF.

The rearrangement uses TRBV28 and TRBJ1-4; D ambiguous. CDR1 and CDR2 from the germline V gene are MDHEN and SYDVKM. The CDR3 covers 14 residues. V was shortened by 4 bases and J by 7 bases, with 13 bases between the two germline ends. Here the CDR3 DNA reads TGTGCCAGCAGTTCTATATCCGGAGGTGAAAAACTGTTTTTT. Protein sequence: CASSSISGGEKLFF.

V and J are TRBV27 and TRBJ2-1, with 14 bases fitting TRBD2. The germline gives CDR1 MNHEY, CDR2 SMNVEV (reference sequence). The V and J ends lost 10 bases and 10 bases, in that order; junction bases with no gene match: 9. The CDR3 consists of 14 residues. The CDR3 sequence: CAIKPGTSGGEQFF. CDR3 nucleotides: TGTGCCATAAAACCCGGGACTAGCGGGGGAGAGCAGTTCTTC.

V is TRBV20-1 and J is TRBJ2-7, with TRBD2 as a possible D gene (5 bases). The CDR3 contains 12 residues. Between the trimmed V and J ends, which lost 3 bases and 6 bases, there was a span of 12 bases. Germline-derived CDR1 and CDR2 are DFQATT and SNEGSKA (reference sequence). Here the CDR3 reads CSASLLDGEQYF. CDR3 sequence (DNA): TGCAGTGCTAGTTTACTAGATGGCGAGCAGTACTTC.

CDR3 sequence reads: CASTPTGVLTGELFF. The CDR3 DNA reads TGTGCCAGTACCCCGACAGGGGTACTCACCGGGGAGCTGTTTTTT. V usage is TRBV19 and J usage is TRBJ2-2, with TRBD1 identical over 8 bases. V shed 7 bases and J 4 bases; nucleotides not matched to a gene: 8. Germline V CDR1 and CDR2: LNHDA, SQIVND (reference sequence). The CDR3 has 15 amino acids.

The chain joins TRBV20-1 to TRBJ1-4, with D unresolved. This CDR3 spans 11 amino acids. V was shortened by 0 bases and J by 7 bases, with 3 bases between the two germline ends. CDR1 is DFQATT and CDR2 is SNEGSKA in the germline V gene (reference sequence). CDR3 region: CSARDREKLFF. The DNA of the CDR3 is TGCAGTGCTAGAGATCGTGAAAAACTGTTTTTT.

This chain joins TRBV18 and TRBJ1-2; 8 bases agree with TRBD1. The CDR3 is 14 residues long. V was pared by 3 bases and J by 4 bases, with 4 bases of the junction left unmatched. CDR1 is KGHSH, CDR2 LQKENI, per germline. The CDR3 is CASSPGQERYGYTF. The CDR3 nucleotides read TGTGCCAGCTCACCGGGACAGGAGCGCTATGGCTACACCTTC.

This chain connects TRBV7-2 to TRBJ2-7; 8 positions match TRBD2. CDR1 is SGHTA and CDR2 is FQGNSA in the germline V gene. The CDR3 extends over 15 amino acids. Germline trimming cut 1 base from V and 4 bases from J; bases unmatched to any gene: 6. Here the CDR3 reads CASSLEASGLYEQYF. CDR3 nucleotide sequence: TGTGCCAGCAGCTTAGAGGCTAGCGGGCTATACGAGCAGTACTTC. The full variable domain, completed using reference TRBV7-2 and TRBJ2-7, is GAGVSQSPSNKVTEKGKDVELRCDPISGHTALYWYRQSLGQGLEFLIYFQGNSAPDKSGLPSDRFSAERTGGSVSTLTIQRTQQEDSAVYLCASSLEASGLYEQYFGPGTRLTVT.

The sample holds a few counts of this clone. The CDR3 sequence: CASSPRDRAQAFF. CDR3 nucleotide sequence: TGCGCCAGCAGCCCCAGGGACAGGGCGCAAGCTTTCTTT. V and J are TRBV5-1 and TRBJ1-1, with 9 positions matching TRBD1. The CDR3 contains 13 residues. Germline V gene sequence: CDR1 SGHRS, CDR2 YFSETQ. V was pared by 4 bases and J by 9 bases, with 7 bases of the junction left unmatched.

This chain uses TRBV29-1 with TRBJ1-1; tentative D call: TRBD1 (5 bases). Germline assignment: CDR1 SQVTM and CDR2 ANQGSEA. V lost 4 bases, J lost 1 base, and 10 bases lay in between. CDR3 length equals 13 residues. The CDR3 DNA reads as TGCAGCGTTGTATCGGGGGAGAACACTGAAGCTTTCTTT. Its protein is CSVVSGENTEAFF.

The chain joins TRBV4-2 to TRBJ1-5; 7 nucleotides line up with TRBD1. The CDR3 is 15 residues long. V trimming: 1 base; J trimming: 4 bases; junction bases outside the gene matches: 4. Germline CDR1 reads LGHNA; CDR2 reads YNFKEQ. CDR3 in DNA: TGTGCCAGCAGCCAAGTGGACAGGACGAATCAGCCCCAGCATTTT. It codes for CASSQVDRTNQPQHF.

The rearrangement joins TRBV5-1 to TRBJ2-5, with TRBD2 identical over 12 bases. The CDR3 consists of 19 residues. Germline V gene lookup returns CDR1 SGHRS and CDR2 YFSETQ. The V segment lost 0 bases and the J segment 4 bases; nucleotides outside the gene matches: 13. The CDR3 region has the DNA TGCGCCAGCAGCTTGGCCGGGCTAGCGGGAGGGCCAGGAACAGAGACCCAGTACTTC. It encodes CASSLAGLAGGPGTETQYF.

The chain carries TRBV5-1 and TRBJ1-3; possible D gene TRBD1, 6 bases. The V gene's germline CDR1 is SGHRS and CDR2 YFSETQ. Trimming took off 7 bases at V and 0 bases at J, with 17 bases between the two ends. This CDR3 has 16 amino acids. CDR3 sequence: CASGGGSASSGNTIYF. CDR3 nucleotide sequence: TGCGCCAGCGGGGGCGGCTCAGCGAGCTCTGGAAACACCATATATTTT.

The CDR3 region has the DNA TGTGCCAGCAGCCGTGGTTCTTCAGGTTATGGCTACACCTTC. This gives the protein CASSRGSSGYGYTF. The chain joins TRBV5-5 to TRBJ1-2; no clear D. Trimming shortened V by 4 bases and J by 5 bases, and 15 bases separated the two germline ends. The germline V gene has CDR1 SGHKS and CDR2 YYEKEE (reference sequence). The CDR3 extends over 14 amino acids.

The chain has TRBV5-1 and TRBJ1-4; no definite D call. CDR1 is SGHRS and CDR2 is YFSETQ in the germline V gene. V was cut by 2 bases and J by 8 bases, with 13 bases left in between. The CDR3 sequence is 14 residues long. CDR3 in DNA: TGCGCCAGCAGCTTTAGTAATCCGGGAGAAAAACTGTTTTTT. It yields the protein CASSFSNPGEKLFF.

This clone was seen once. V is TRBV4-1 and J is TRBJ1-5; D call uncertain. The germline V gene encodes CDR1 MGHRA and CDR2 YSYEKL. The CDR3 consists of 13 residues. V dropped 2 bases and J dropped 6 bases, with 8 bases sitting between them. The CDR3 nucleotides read TGCGCCAGCAGCCAATGGGCTACTCAGCCCCAGCATTTT. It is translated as CASSQWATQPQHF.

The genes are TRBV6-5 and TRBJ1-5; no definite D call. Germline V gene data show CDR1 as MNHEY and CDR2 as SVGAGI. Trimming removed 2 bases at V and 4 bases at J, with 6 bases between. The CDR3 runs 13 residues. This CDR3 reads CASSYDKNQPQHF. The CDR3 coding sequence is TGTGCCAGCAGTTACGACAAGAATCAGCCCCAGCATTTT.

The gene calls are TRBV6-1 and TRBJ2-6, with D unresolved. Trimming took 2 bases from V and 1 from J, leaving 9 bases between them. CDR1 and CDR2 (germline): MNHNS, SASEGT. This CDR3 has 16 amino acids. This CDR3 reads CASSENTASGANVLTF. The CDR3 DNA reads TGTGCCAGCAGTGAAAACACCGCTTCTGGGGCCAACGTCCTGACTTTC.

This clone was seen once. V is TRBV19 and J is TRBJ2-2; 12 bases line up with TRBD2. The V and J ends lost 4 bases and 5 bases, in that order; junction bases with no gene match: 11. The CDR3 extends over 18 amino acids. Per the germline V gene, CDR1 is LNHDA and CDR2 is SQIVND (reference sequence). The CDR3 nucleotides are TGTGCCAGTAGTAGCCTTTCGACTAGCGGGAGTCGAACCGGGGAGCTGTTTTTT. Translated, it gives CASSSLSTSGSRTGELFF.

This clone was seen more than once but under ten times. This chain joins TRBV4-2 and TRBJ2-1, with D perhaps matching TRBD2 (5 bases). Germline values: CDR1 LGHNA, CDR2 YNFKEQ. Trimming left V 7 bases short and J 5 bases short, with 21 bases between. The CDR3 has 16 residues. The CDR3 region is CASNEVDGEPNNEQFF. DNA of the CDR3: TGTGCCAGCAACGAAGTTGACGGGGAACCTAACAATGAGCAGTTCTTC.

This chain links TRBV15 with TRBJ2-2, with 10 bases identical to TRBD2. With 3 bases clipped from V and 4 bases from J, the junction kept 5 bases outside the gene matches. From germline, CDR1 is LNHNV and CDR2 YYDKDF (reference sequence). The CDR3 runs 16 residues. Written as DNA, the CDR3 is TGTGCCACCAGCAGGGGAAGCGGGGGGGGCACCGGGGAGCTGTTTTTT. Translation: CATSRGSGGGTGELFF.

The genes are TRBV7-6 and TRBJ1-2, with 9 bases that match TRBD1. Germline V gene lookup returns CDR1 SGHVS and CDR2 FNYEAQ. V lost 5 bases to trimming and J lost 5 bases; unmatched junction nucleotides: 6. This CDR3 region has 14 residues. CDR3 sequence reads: CASSRGQGQYGYTF. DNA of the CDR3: TGTGCCAGCAGCCGAGGACAGGGGCAGTATGGCTACACCTTC.

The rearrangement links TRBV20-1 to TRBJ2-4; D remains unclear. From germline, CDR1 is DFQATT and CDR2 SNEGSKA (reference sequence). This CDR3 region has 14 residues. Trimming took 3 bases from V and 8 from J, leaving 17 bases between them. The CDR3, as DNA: TGCAGTGCTAGTGCCGTTACGGGTCGGGACATTCAGTACTTC. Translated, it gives CSASAVTGRDIQYF.

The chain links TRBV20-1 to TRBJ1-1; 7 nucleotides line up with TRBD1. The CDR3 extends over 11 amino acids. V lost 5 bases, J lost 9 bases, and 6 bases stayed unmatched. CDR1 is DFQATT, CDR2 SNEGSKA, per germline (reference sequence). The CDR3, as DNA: TGCAGTGCTCCTAAGGACAGGCAAGCTTTCTTT. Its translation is CSAPKDRQAFF.

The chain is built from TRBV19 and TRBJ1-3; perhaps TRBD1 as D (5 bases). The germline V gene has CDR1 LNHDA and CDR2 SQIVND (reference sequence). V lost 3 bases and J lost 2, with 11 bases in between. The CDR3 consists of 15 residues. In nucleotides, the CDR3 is TGTGCCAGTAGTATCTCCCCAGGGACTGGAAACACCATATATTTT. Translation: CASSISPGTGNTIYF.

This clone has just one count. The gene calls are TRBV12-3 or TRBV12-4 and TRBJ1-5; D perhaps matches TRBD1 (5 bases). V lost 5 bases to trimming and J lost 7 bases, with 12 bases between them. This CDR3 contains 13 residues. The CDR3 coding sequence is TGTGCCAGCAGTCCCTCGGGGGGGCAGCCCCAGCATTTT. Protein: CASSPSGGQPQHF.